The rows below give T cell receptor beta chains drawn from one sample of a study of post-analysis software for immune sequencing data. TCRdb reanalysed the PCR reads using MiXCR and keeps one entry per CDR3 protein. The sample lists 740,000 or so distinct CDR3 sequences; about 53% were seen once. Specimen: blood. The receptors were sampled from a girl aged 10 to 17 with multiple sclerosis. Both conserved end residues are part of each CDR3. The D gene is left open where the match is weak. Size tells how often a clone was seen (once, few, many) or the class of an expanded clone, and some rows leave it out.

abundance,len,v_gene,j_gene,d_gene,CDR3nt,CDR3aa
-,12,TRBV29-1,TRBJ1-5,TRBD1,TGCAGCGCCATATCCTACAGGGGAAAACGGCATTTT,CSAISYRGKRHF
-,16,TRBV6-5,TRBJ2-3,-,TGTGCCAGCAGGAGCGGAATTAGATGGGGCACAGATACGCAGTATTTT,CASRSGIRWGTDTQYF
-,16,TRBV29-1,TRBJ2-1,TRBD2,TGCAGCGTTCGGGGACTAGCGGGAGAGGGTTACAATGAGCAGTTCTTC,CSVRGLAGEGYNEQFF
-,18,TRBV18,TRBJ2-1,TRBD1,TGTGCCAGCTCACACCAGGGGGCACCTAGTACCTCCTACAATGAGCAGTTCTTC,CASSHQGAPSTSYNEQFF
-,15,TRBV18,TRBJ2-5,-,TGTGCCAGCTCACCAAGGTTCGGATTGGAAGAGACCCAGTACTTC,CASSPRFGLEETQYF
once,15,TRBV3-1,TRBJ2-5,-,TGTGCCAGCAGCCAACGACAGGGACTCCAAGAGACCCAGTACTTC,CASSQRQGLQETQYF
-,14,TRBV7-9,TRBJ2-1,-,TGTGCCAGCAGGCGGGCCGGGGCCTTCTATGAGCAGTTCTTC,CASRRAGAFYEQFF
few,13,TRBV9,TRBJ2-1,-,TGTGCCAGCAGCGTAGAAGTATGGGGTGAGCAGTTCTTC,CASSVEVWGEQFF
-,15,TRBV29-1,TRBJ2-7,TRBD2,TGCAGCGTTGGTCTAGCGGGAGGGTATTCCTACGAGCAGTACTTC,CSVGLAGGYSYEQYF
few,15,TRBV5-1,TRBJ2-7,TRBD2,TGCGCCAGCAGCTATCGACTAGCGGGAAACGACGAGCAGTACTTC,CASSYRLAGNDEQYF
-,15,TRBV6-1,TRBJ2-1,TRBD1,TGTGCCACCTTAAATCGGGACAGAGGGGACAATGAGCAGTTCTTC,CATLNRDRGDNEQFF
-,14,TRBV20-1,TRBJ2-1,-,TGCAGTGCTGTCGGGATAGGGGTTTACAATGAGCAGTTCTTC,CSAVGIGVYNEQFF
-,13,TRBV6-6,TRBJ2-5,-,TGTGCCAGCAGTTACTTGGGAAAAGAGACCCAGTACTTC,CASSYLGKETQYF
-,17,TRBV7-2,TRBJ2-1,-,TGTGCCAGCAGCTTATTCCTGCCCGGGAGCTCCTACAATGAGCAGTTCTTC,CASSLFLPGSSYNEQFF
few,13,TRBV9,TRBJ2-1,-,TGTGCCAGCAGCCCCCTCGGCCCGGGGGAGCAGTTCTTC,CASSPLGPGEQFF
few,13,TRBV29-1,TRBJ1-2,-,TGCAGCGTTGACGTATGGGGGGCTGGTGGCTACACCTTC,CSVDVWGAGGYTF
-,12,TRBV29-1,TRBJ1-4,-,TGCAGCCTTTCACAGAACCCTGAAAAACTGTTTTTT,CSLSQNPEKLFF
-,14,TRBV12-3/TRBV12-4,TRBJ2-5,TRBD1,TGTGCCAGCAGTAAGGGACAGGGGGCCCAGACCCAGTACTTC,CASSKGQGAQTQYF
-,14,TRBV7-2,TRBJ2-7,TRBD1,TGTGCCAGCAGCCCGGGACAGGGGAGCAACGAGCAGTACTTC,CASSPGQGSNEQYF
-,12,TRBV10-3,TRBJ2-5,-,TGTGCCATCAGTGAGGCTCTAGAGACCCAGTACTTC,CAISEALETQYF
few,19,TRBV7-3,TRBJ2-5,-,TGTGCCAGCAGCTTAAACTTCCCGGGGGGAGGGGGCATTCAAGAGACCCAGTACTTC,CASSLNFPGGGGIQETQYF
few,14,TRBV7-3,TRBJ2-3,-,TGTGCCAGCAGCTTAGACCCTTCCCCAGATACGCAGTATTTT,CASSLDPSPDTQYF
-,11,TRBV29-1,TRBJ1-1,-,TGCAGCGTTGTCATGAACACTGAAGCTTTCTTT,CSVVMNTEAFF
-,13,TRBV25-1,TRBJ1-1,-,TGTGCCAGCAGGAGGGGGACAAGCGCTGAAGCTTTCTTT,CASRRGTSAEAFF
-,16,TRBV5-1,TRBJ2-7,-,TGCGCCAGCAGCTTGGCCAGAGGACTTGCTACCTACGAGCAGTACTTC,CASSLARGLATYEQYF
once,16,TRBV7-9,TRBJ2-5,TRBD2,TGTGCCAGCAGCCCCATGGTCGGGGGGGAGACGGAGACCCAGTACTTC,CASSPMVGGETETQYF
few,14,TRBV11-1,TRBJ2-3,TRBD2,TGTGCCAGCAGCCCCGGACTAGCGCAGGGTACGCAGTATTTT,CASSPGLAQGTQYF
few,14,TRBV20-1,TRBJ2-5,TRBD2,TGCAGTGCTAGAGTCTTAGCGGGAGGTGAGACCCAGTACTTC,CSARVLAGGETQYF
-,15,TRBV20-1,TRBJ2-3,TRBD2,TGCAGTGCCTCGGGACTAGCGGCTAGCACAGATACGCAGTATTTT,CSASGLAASTDTQYF
-,11,TRBV29-1,TRBJ2-1,TRBD2,TGCAGCGGGGAGGGGCTCGGTGAGCAGTTCTTC,CSGEGLGEQFF
-,13,TRBV6-6,TRBJ2-7,TRBD1,TGTGCCAGCGACGGCCAGGGGGCCTACGAGCAGTACTTC,CASDGQGAYEQYF